What follows are 11 T cell receptor beta chains derived from one specimen sequenced in a study of identical twins. TCRdb itself ran the 5' RACE reads through MiXCR, one entry per CDR3 protein. This sample has around 490,000 distinct CDR3 sequences, with about 22% found just once. These data were likewise used in another study, on yellow fever vaccine responses in identical twins.

Sequencing was carried out using CD4+ T cells sorted from blood. The origin of the receptors is a woman aged 18 to 35 in good health.

The rearrangement uses TRBV20-1 and TRBJ2-1; 10 positions match TRBD2. Trimming at V came to 2 bases and at J to 9 bases, leaving 7 bases not matched to a gene. The CDR3 covers 14 residues. Germline V gives CDR1 DFQATT, CDR2 SNEGSKA (reference sequence). CDR3 sequence reads: CSARISGTSVEQFF. CDR3 coding DNA: TGCAGTGCTAGAATATCCGGGACTAGCGTTGAGCAGTTCTTC.

This clonotype was observed once. The chain carries TRBV12-3 or TRBV12-4 and TRBJ2-7, with 8 bases identical to TRBD2. V dropped 2 bases and J dropped 3; count of bases not matched to a gene: 9. This CDR3 spans 16 amino acids. The CDR3 bases are TGTGCCAGCAGTTTAAGTGGTCGGACTAGCCGCTACGAGCAGTACTTC. It yields the protein CASSLSGRTSRYEQYF.

J is TRBJ2-3 and V is TRBV5-5, with no clear D. The ends were cut back, 4 bases at V and 2 bases at J, with 11 bases in the middle. CDR1 and CDR2 from the germline V gene are SGHKS and YYEKEE (reference sequence). The CDR3 has 14 amino acids. Here the CDR3 DNA reads TGTGCCAGCAGCCCTACCGCGGCCACAGATACGCAGTATTTT. This codes for CASSPTAATDTQYF.

The rearrangement links TRBV7-9 to TRBJ2-2; a possible D gene is TRBD1 (6 bases). Germline assignment: CDR1 SEHNR and CDR2 FQNEAQ (reference sequence). The ends were cut back, 2 bases at V and 1 base at J, with 11 bases in the middle. This CDR3 has 16 amino acids. The CDR3 nucleotides read TGTGCCAGCAGCTTAAACCGGGGACAGAACACCGGGGAGCTGTTTTTT. Translation gives CASSLNRGQNTGELFF.

The chain has TRBV12-3 or TRBV12-4 and TRBJ2-7; tentatively, D is TRBD1 (6 bases). There are 14 residues in the CDR3. Trimming removed 6 bases from V and 1 base from J, with 13 bases in between. CDR3 bases: TGTGCCAGCAGAGGGGGATGGAGGTCCTACGAGCAGTACTTC. Its translation is CASRGGWRSYEQYF.

The CDR3 sequence: CASSLGYSYEQYF. CDR3 coding DNA: TGTGCCAGCAGTTTGGGATACTCCTACGAGCAGTACTTC. The chain recombines TRBV28 with TRBJ2-7; unclear D gene. V lost 3 bases and J 0 bases, leaving 6 bases between the germline ends. Germline V gives CDR1 MDHEN, CDR2 SYDVKM. The CDR3 consists of 13 residues.

The gene calls are TRBV7-3 and TRBJ2-7; D ambiguous. Trimming shortened V by 5 bases and J by 4 bases, and 15 bases separated the two germline ends. Germline CDR1 reads SGHTA; CDR2 reads FQGTGA. The CDR3 contains 14 residues. The chain's CDR3 is CASSQSAGVYEQYF. The CDR3 DNA is TGTGCCAGCAGCCAGTCCGCAGGTGTATACGAGCAGTACTTC. Complete variable domain (other parts from reference TRBV7-3 and TRBJ2-7): GAGVSQTPSNKVTEKGKYVELRCDPISGHTALYWYRQSLGQGPEFLIYFQGTGAADDSGLPNDRFFAVRPEGSVSTLKIQRTERGDSAVYLCASSQSAGVYEQYFGPGTRLTVT.

J is TRBJ2-5 and V is TRBV12-3 or TRBV12-4, with D perhaps matching TRBD1 or TRBD2 (5 bases each). The V end lost 5 bases, the J end lost 5 bases, and 15 bases lay between the germline ends. The CDR3 loop spans 14 amino acids. DNA of the CDR3: TGTGCCAGCAGTCCGGGACGGCTTCTGGAGACCCAGTACTTC. This sequence encodes CASSPGRLLETQYF.

Comments on this clonotype: At one boundary the junction diverges from the germline segment, which might be a read error. The genes are TRBV20-1 and TRBJ1-2, with 9 bases identical to TRBD1. Germline V CDR1 and CDR2: DFQATT, SNEGSKA (reference sequence). This CDR3 has 14 amino acids. The CDR3 sequence is CSARDGTGSGGYIF. The CDR3 nucleotides read TGCAGTGCTAGAGATGGGACAGGGAGCGGGGGCTACATCTTC.

This clonotype was recorded a few times. This chain connects TRBV19 to TRBJ2-1; 8 bases are a match to TRBD1. CDR3 length: 18 amino acids. The germline CDR1 and CDR2 sequences are LNHDA and SQIVND (reference sequence). The V gene end was trimmed by 4 bases and the J gene end by 3 bases; junction bases not matched to a gene: 14. CDR3 protein: CASSNQPLGQAYYNEQFF. As DNA, the CDR3 is TGTGCCAGTAGTAACCAACCTCTGGGACAGGCGTACTACAATGAGCAGTTCTTC. The full variable domain, completed using reference TRBV19 and TRBJ2-1, is DGGITQSPKYLFRKEGQNVTLSCEQNLNHDAMYWYRQDPGQGLRLIYYSQIVNDFQKGDIAEGYSVSREKKESFPLTVTSAQKNPTAFYLCASSNQPLGQAYYNEQFFGPGTRLTVL.

As concerns this clonotype: A junction end diverges from the germline sequence, so it may reflect a read error. V is TRBV12-3 or TRBV12-4 and J is TRBJ2-5, with D perhaps TRBD1 or TRBD2 (5 bases each). The CDR3 is 18 residues long. Here the CDR3 reads CACSSVWGLQPQQETQYF. The CDR3 region has the DNA TGTGCCTGCAGTTCCGTCTGGGGGTTACAGCCACAACAAGAGACCCAGTACTTC.